The 11 T cell receptor beta chains presented below share a single source sample, sequenced in a study of blood T cell repertoires in COVID-19. Profiled with immunoSEQ multiplex PCR; TCRdb holds only in-frame clones, not every one. The sample has 300,000 to 500,000 clones; approximately 88% are singletons. The sequenced sample was PBMCs or T cells enriched from blood (not recorded which). All receptors come from a woman younger than 45 with acute COVID-19.

As DNA, the CDR3 is TGTGCCAGCAGGGGGGCGGGTTCCGCGTCAGATACGCAGTATTTT. As protein: CASRGAGSASDTQYF. The chain joins TRBV2 to TRBJ2-3, with TRBD1 as a possible D gene (6 bases). Trimming left V 6 bases short and J 4 bases short, with 17 bases between. The CDR3 extends over 15 amino acids. Germline CDR1 SNHLY, CDR2 FYNNEI.

V usage is TRBV7-9 and J usage is TRBJ1-2; possible D gene TRBD1, 6 bases. Germline loops: CDR1 SEHNR, CDR2 FQNEAQ (reference sequence). The CDR3 runs 14 residues. The V gene lost 2 bases and the J gene lost 3 bases, with 10 bases spanning the gap. CDR3 in amino acids: CASSLRQEDYGYTF. DNA for the CDR3: TGTGCCAGCAGCTTAAGACAGGAGGACTATGGCTACACCTTC.

V and J are TRBV6-5 and TRBJ1-1; no clear D gene. The CDR3 consists of 15 residues. The germline V gene encodes CDR1 MNHEY and CDR2 SVGAGI. The V end lost 5 bases, the J end lost 0 bases, and 13 bases lay between the germline ends. Here the CDR3 reads CASSTHDNLNTEAFF. DNA for the CDR3: TGTGCCAGCAGTACTCACGACAATCTGAACACTGAAGCTTTCTTT.

This rearrangement joins TRBV7-2 to TRBJ1-2; TRBD1 matches at 10 bases. The CDR3 sequence is 14 residues long. Germline V CDR1 and CDR2: SGHTA, FQGNSA. Unmatched junction bases numbered 6, after V lost 7 bases and J lost 4 bases. This CDR3 is CASTGTGAFYGYTF. For the CDR3, the DNA is TGTGCCAGCACAGGGACAGGGGCGTTCTATGGCTACACCTTC.

The CDR3 DNA sequence: TGTGCCACCCAGACGGGTCCTCGCAATCAGCCCCAGCATTTT. It is translated as CATQTGPRNQPQHF. The chain carries TRBV19 and TRBJ1-5; D is uncertain. Trimming took 10 bases from V and 2 from J, leaving 15 bases between them. The CDR3 runs to 14 residues. Germline CDR1 and CDR2: LNHDA and SQIVND (reference sequence).

The CDR3 loop is CASSLLRGGNQPQHF. In DNA, the CDR3 is TGTGCCAGCAGCCTCTTGAGAGGAGGCAATCAGCCCCAGCATTTT. The chain links TRBV7-8 to TRBJ1-5; no definite D call. V shed 5 bases and J shed 2 bases, with 13 bases lying between them. CDR1 and CDR2 from the germline V gene are SGHVS and FQNEAQ. This CDR3 is 15 amino acids long.

The rearrangement joins TRBV13 to TRBJ2-7; 9 bases line up with TRBD1. Germline CDR1 and CDR2: PRHDT and FYEKMQ (reference sequence). V trimming: 3 bases; J trimming: 3 bases; junction bases outside the gene matches: 6. The CDR3 consists of 15 residues. CDR3 nucleotides: TGTGCCAGCAGCTTGCGGACAGGGGAGAGCTACGAGCAGTACTTC. Its translation is CASSLRTGESYEQYF.

This chain connects TRBV2 to TRBJ2-3; TRBD2 matches at 9 bases. Germline loops: CDR1 SNHLY, CDR2 FYNNEI. CDR3 length: 15 residues. The ends lost 6 bases at V and 5 bases at J; junction bases unmatched: 9. CDR3 DNA: TGTGCCAGCAGCGAAAGCGGGGGGCCGAAAGATACGCAGTATTTT. Residues: CASSESGGPKDTQYF.

The DNA for the CDR3 is TGTGCCAGCAGCCCTGGGACAGATCATGGCTACACCTTC. It encodes CASSPGTDHGYTF. V and J are TRBV7-9 and TRBJ1-2; the match to TRBD1 covers 7 bases. After removal of 5 bases from V and 6 bases from J, the junction contained 6 bases not matched to a gene. Germline lookup yields CDR1 SEHNR and CDR2 FQNEAQ (reference sequence). The CDR3 has 13 residues.

This sequence joins TRBV7-6 and TRBJ1-6, with 7 positions matching TRBD1. Trimming took 5 bases from V and 8 from J; bases not matched to a gene: 6. In germline, CDR1 is SGHVS, CDR2 FNYEAQ. The CDR3 runs to 14 residues. CDR3 sequence (DNA): TGTGCCAGCAGCCCTCTGCAGGGGGATTCACCCCTCCACTTT. Translating gives CASSPLQGDSPLHF. The whole variable domain, filled in from reference TRBV7-6 and TRBJ1-6, reads GAGVSQSPRYKVTKRGQDVALRCDPISGHVSLYWYRQALGQGPEFLTYFNYEAQQDKSGLPNDRFSAERPEGSISTLTIQRTEQRDSAMYRCASSPLQGDSPLHFGNGTRLTVT.

The rearrangement links TRBV30 to TRBJ1-2, with 7 bases lining up with TRBD1. Germline trimming cut 5 bases from V and 2 bases from J; bases unmatched to any gene: 2. Germline CDR1 GTSNPN, CDR2 SVGIG (reference sequence). CDR3 length: 12 residues. CDR3 nucleotide sequence: TGTGCCTGGGGACAGGAGAACTATGGCTACACCTTC. Translation: CAWGQENYGYTF.